This TCR beta chain was recovered during a study of cytomegalovirus exposure and HLA in healthy donors (dated by TCRdb to the late 2010s). General notes on the study: In an earlier analysis of 450 to 750 of the donors, about 270 Gb of sequence data and approximately 100 million unique TCR beta sequences from about 180 million T cells were reported. Around 320 gigabases of sequencing data and 70 million to 85 million unique TCR sequences were included in an early release covering several hundred HLA-typed donors. The genetic ancestry cluster associated with self-reported Caucasian donors included 70% to 85% of the 350 to 500 genotyped donors. The study aimed to test whether cataloging public T cell receptors could reveal signatures of past pathogen exposure. The study profiled the T cell repertoires of under 700 subjects by immunosequencing and related them to cytomegalovirus serostatus. Besides the first cohort of hundreds of subjects, a separate validation cohort made up of some 110 different subjects was used. To predict cytomegalovirus infection status, the study combined high-throughput TCR immunosequencing, statistical association of individual TCRs with disease status, and machine learning. In a later analysis, previously published TCR beta repertoires from hundreds of donors were re-analyzed and high-resolution HLA genotyping was added so that TCR occurrence patterns could be studied. The later analysis used no new phenotypic data to find candidate immune exposures, relying instead on TCR beta sequences and their occurrence across donors. An earlier analysis of about 620 of the donors applied high-throughput TCR beta sequencing to assess whether each TCR beta V gene segment acted as functional or pseudogenic. Donor age, sex, ethnicity and CMV serostatus were compiled alongside the repertoire data. Genome-wide SNP genotypes for about 60% of the 666 donors were used in a later genetic analysis, which treated that subset as a discovery cohort. All discovery cohort repertoires had been generated on a single sequencing platform. HLA typing included class I and class II loci at four-digit resolution. Typing coverage varied by locus: roughly 629-640 donors for A, B, C, DRB1 and DQB1; approximately 520 for DQA1; about 570 for DPA1; around 450 for DPB1. Several DR-DQ haplotypes were treated as single units for association and clustering because of strong linkage in the cohort. Across some 400 genotyped donors of the cohort, an average of approximately 240,000 unique TCR beta nucleotide sequences per donor were sequenced, and roughly 20% of those sequences were non-productive.

Germline trimming amounts to 4 bases on V and 7 bases on J, with 6 as the count of junction bases outside the gene matches. The CDR3 spans 13 residues, from the cysteine through the phenylalanine. Just CDR3 DNA is preserved here, 39 bases in frame from base 1. Per the germline V gene (reference sequence), GTSNPN is the CDR1 and SVGIG is the CDR2. Libraries were constructed by the immunoSEQ multiplex PCR assay. For the multiplex PCR, a mixture combining 60 forward primers for TCR Vbeta segments and 13 reverse primers for TCR Jbeta segments was used. The CDR3 region of rearranged TCR beta genes was amplified from genomic DNA with a multiplex PCR assay. The amplified TCR beta libraries were sequenced on the Illumina HiSeq System as 87-base-pair reads. Turning to the authors' computational methods: Across the 670 or so repertoires, a later analysis counted 80 million or so unique TCR beta chains, some 11 million of which were shared by at least two donors. Raw reads were error-corrected and collapsed into unique sequences by a nearest-neighbor algorithm in which closely related sequences were merged to remove PCR and sequencing errors. V, D and J gene segments were assigned by aligning CDR3 sequences to IMGT reference sequences. Each retained sequence needed at least a six-nucleotide match to both a V gene segment and a J gene segment. A rearrangement counted as productive if the CDR3 had no stop codons and remained in frame with V and J, and every other rearrangement counted as non-productive. Following IMGT convention, CDR3 was defined as the stretch from the second conserved V-encoded cysteine up to the conserved J-encoded phenylalanine. Sequences without an unambiguous match to a single V gene segment were excluded from the earlier analysis of several hundred of the donors. In an earlier analysis of more than 500 of the donors, a V segment was called functional when productive rearrangements were above 56.7%, and segregating when the standard deviation between donors exceeded 5%. A statistical classification framework was developed to diagnose cytomegalovirus status using the catalog of TCR beta chain sequences. V and J gene assignment, in a later analysis, came from comparing TCR nucleotide sequences with IMGT/GENE-DB human TR gene sequences. The TCRdist pipeline was used in a later analysis to assign CDR3 sequences and most-parsimonious VDJ recombination scenarios. In a later analysis, each TCR beta chain was defined by its CDR3 amino acid sequence together with its V-gene family, and reads without a unique V-gene family were excluded. A later analysis removed 592 highly shared, low-generation-probability nucleotide sequences to deal with suspected cross-contamination and a sequencing artifact. For each public chain, a later analysis derived a clonal expansion index from normalized ranks of inferred template counts within each repertoire. In a later analysis, generation probabilities were computed using a VDJ recombination model fitted to out-of-frame rearrangements, and the results were checked against IGoR. Hypergeometric tests were used in a later analysis to score TCR-TCR, TCR-HLA and TCR-CMV co-occurrence, with a repertoire-size bias correction applied to the TCR pairs. In a later analysis, false discovery rates were estimated by permuting HLA or CMV assignments 20 times. A later analysis grouped co-occurring TCRs with DBSCAN, adding TCRdist sequence similarity when clustering within HLA-allele-positive subsets. Repertoires with fewer than 30,000 or more than 120,000 public chains, plus five repertoires with anomalous nucleotide sharing, were excluded from co-occurrence clustering. In TCRdb, the immuneACCESS table is reduced to in-frame sequences with V and J assigned. These tables do not hold every clone; where another copy was compared, an unresolved V gene accounts for under half, and the others remain unexplained. Clone size and V and J calls were adopted from that table, with D and trimming inferred from the DNA. Present in this sample are 150,000 to 200,000 clones, 76% of which were seen just once. More than 3% of the sample is in the top ten clones.

This clone was detected only a few times. What antigen it recognizes has not been identified. No qualities accompany the bases; no much larger clone lies one base away. In total, roughly 670 healthy bone marrow donors made up the cohort. All cohort members were sampled while nominally healthy, although unrecorded immune exposures were likely present. The donor tested CMV seronegative, placing the donor among the 350 or so seronegative members of the cohort. A peripheral blood sample was collected from each donor, and TCR beta sequencing was performed on peripheral blood mononuclear cells. Genomic DNA extraction from the blood cell samples was performed with the Qiagen DNeasy Blood Extraction Kit. The research as a whole found: A cluster of highly shared sequence variants was judged likely to be a technical artifact of the sequencing pipeline. Cytomegalovirus status was reported to be diagnosed by the classifier with high specificity and sensitivity in both the original and validation cohorts. According to the authors, the approach could potentially be generalized to other disease states and immunological phenotypes. An earlier analysis of approximately 600 of the donors showed that most TCR beta V segments appeared in productive rearrangements either about 87% or about 30% of the time, which broadly matched IMGT annotations. Linkage disequilibrium might explain the correlated functional status among segregating V segments, but an unknown experimental factor could not be ruled out. A further reported finding was that TCR beta sequences accurately predicted the HLA-A and HLA-B alleles for most subjects in the first cohort. According to a later analysis, parvovirus B19, influenza, CMV and Epstein-Barr virus appeared linked to several top co-occurrence clusters. Some IMGT-functional V segments, including TRBV6-2 and TRBV6-3, could not be told apart with the 87-base-pair reads, so those segments were excluded. This cohort had only TCR beta chains sequenced, and the lack of alpha or paired-chain data limited which features could be detected. While some public TCRs were present in many individuals, most TCR sequences turned up only very rarely across donors. The only immune exposure information available for the cohort was CMV serostatus. The presence/absence analyses assumed that sequencing depth was roughly uniform across donors, and that assumption may not be true. Compared with the roughly 600-donor mean, donors in an Asian-associated ancestry cluster had fewer N-insertions in productive TCRs, according to a later genetic analysis. The earlier analysis of approximately 540 of the donors excluded roughly 16 rarely observed V segments, including chromosome 9 orphons, because counts were too low. In a later analysis, most CMV-associated TCR beta chains were found to appear HLA-restricted, with HLA associations seemingly driven largely by CMV exposure. In a later analysis, HLA-associated TCR beta chains were found to be more clonally expanded and to have lower generation probabilities than equally common non-associated chains. Because HLA typing was missing for some donors at each locus, association tests included only the typed subset. According to a later analysis, TCR association rates differed among HLA loci, with DRB1 alleles showing the most associated TCRs and HLA-C alleles showing the fewest. A total of roughly 160 TCR beta chains were listed by the study as associated with cytomegalovirus. In a later analysis, about 17,000 TCR beta sequences were associated with specific HLA alleles at a false discovery rate of 0.05. When HLA alleles, especially DR and DQ, strongly co-occurred, attributing TCR associations to individual alleles was difficult. In vitro tests confirmed that a few of the cytomegalovirus-associated TCR beta chains recognize cytomegalovirus antigens. A later genetic analysis associated a missense DCLRE1C variant with V-gene and J-gene trimming of TCR beta chains, and an independent cohort replicated the association.

This receptor was taken from a male donor in good health and CMV-seronegative. The sequence is built from TRBV30 and TRBJ1-4, with 7 bases matching TRBD1. The material sequenced was PBMCs. The DNA reads TGTGCCTGGAAAACAGGGGATGGTGAAAAACTGTTTTTT. Its protein reads: CAWKTGDGEKLFF.